This entry is about one T cell receptor (beta chain). Its cognate antigen is unknown. CDR3 size: 15 residues. Germline lookup yields CDR1 KGHSH and CDR2 LQKENI. Trimming cost V 1 base and J 2 bases, with 9 bases left between them. These data are taken from a study of neoadjuvant nivolumab and ipilimumab in lung cancer. Study conclusions and caveats: TCR richness and clonality were higher in tumors than adjacent uninvolved lung.

Generated by immunoSEQ multiplex PCR, the TCRdb table keeps only in-frame clones and is missing some. The repertoire holds 25,000 to 35,000 clones, with 80% to 95% as singletons. This TCR derives from an adult with non-small cell lung cancer. The V call is TRBV18, the J call TRBJ1-5, with D tentatively TRBD1 (5 bases). The sample consisted of peripheral blood, taken after neoadjuvant nivolumab, alone or with ipilimumab, at or shortly before surgery. In nucleotides, the CDR3 is TGTGCCAGCTCACCACTGGGGGACGGCAATCAGCCCCAGCATTTT. This translates into CASSPLGDGNQPQHF.